The 21 T cell receptor beta chains in this list originate from one sample, sequenced in a study of T cell changes during pregnancy in multiple sclerosis. Profiling relied on immunoSEQ multiplex PCR, and the TCRdb table lists in-frame clones only, not all of them. The sample contains some 60,000 clones, 90% of which appear only once. Sample: peripheral blood, taken in the first trimester of pregnancy. The receptors shown here come from a female donor in good health, enrolled as a control in a pregnancy study.

V is TRBV18 and J is TRBJ2-3, with 7 bases fitting TRBD2. V dropped 6 bases and J dropped 6; count of bases not matched to a gene: 6. The CDR3 sequence is 13 residues long. Germline-derived CDR1 and CDR2 are KGHSH and LQKENI. The CDR3 DNA reads as TGTGCCAGCTCCCCGGGAGCGGGGGATACGCAGTATTTT. Amino acids: CASSPGAGDTQYF.

The V and J genes are TRBV6-6 and TRBJ1-1, with unresolved D. Between the trimmed V and J ends, which lost 7 bases and 3 bases, there was a span of 12 bases. CDR1 and CDR2 from the germline V gene are MNHNY and SVGAGI (reference sequence). This CDR3 is 13 amino acids long. DNA of the CDR3: TGTGCCAGCACTACTAACGGGTACACTGAAGCTTTCTTT. Amino acid sequence: CASTTNGYTEAFF.

The rearrangement uses TRBV27 and TRBJ1-1; 7 bases line up with TRBD1. This CDR3 region has 14 residues. The V segment lost 2 bases and the J segment 7 bases; nucleotides outside the gene matches: 7. CDR1 is MNHEY, CDR2 SMNVEV, per germline (reference sequence). The CDR3, as DNA: TGTGCCAGCAGTTTAGCGACAGGGATGTATGAAGCTTTCTTT. This translates into CASSLATGMYEAFF.

The chain uses TRBV28 and TRBJ1-2, with D unresolved. The CDR3 runs 13 residues. Germline CDR1 and CDR2: MDHEN and SYDVKM. Deletions cut 2 bases from V and 2 bases from J, with 6 bases between. The CDR3 is CASSLGRNYGYTF. The CDR3 DNA sequence: TGTGCCAGCAGTTTAGGCAGGAACTATGGCTACACCTTC.

This sequence joins TRBV6-6 and TRBJ2-1; the match to TRBD1 covers 7 bases. Trimming at V came to 2 bases and at J to 9 bases, leaving 10 bases not matched to a gene. The germline CDR1 and CDR2 sequences are MNHNY and SVGAGI (reference sequence). This CDR3 spans 15 amino acids. The chain's CDR3 is CASSYIGTGEIEQFF. The CDR3 DNA reads TGTGCCAGCAGTTACATAGGAACAGGGGAGATTGAGCAGTTCTTC.

The chain joins TRBV5-1 to TRBJ2-5; 11 positions match TRBD1. This CDR3 contains 17 residues. Per germline, CDR1 SGHRS and CDR2 YFSETQ. J gave up 1 base and V 6 bases, and 11 bases lay outside the gene matches. CDR3 DNA: TGCGCCAGCACCCTGCGGGACAGGGGGTATTTCCAAGAGACCCAGTACTTC. It yields the protein CASTLRDRGYFQETQYF.

This chain links TRBV14 with TRBJ1-4; possibly TRBD1 for D (5 bases). Trimming pared 1 base from V and 5 bases from J, leaving 20 bases between. Looked up from germline, CDR1 is SGHDN and CDR2 is FVKESK. CDR3 length: 18 residues. The CDR3 sequence: CASSQGLRHLGHNEKLFF. The CDR3 DNA is TGTGCCAGCAGCCAAGGTCTACGGCATTTGGGGCACAATGAAAAACTGTTTTTT.

This rearrangement joins TRBV25-1 to TRBJ1-2; D is undetermined. V lost 3 bases, J lost 8 bases, and 7 bases lay in between. There are 11 residues in the CDR3. CDR1 and CDR2 (germline): MGHDK, SYGVNS. The chain's CDR3 is CASSDSIGYTF. The CDR3, as DNA: TGTGCCAGCAGTGACAGTATCGGCTACACCTTC.

As DNA, the CDR3 is TGTGCCAGCAGCTTAACACAGGGGGGCTACGAGCAGTACTTC. Protein product: CASSLTQGGYEQYF. The V gene is TRBV7-9, the J gene TRBJ2-7; 8 bases are a match to TRBD1. Trimming took 2 bases from V and 3 from J; bases not matched to a gene: 3. The germline V gene has CDR1 SEHNR and CDR2 FQNEAQ (reference sequence). The length of the CDR3 is 14 residues.

The chain recombines TRBV10-2 with TRBJ2-1; D is possibly TRBD2 (5 bases). Between the trimmed V and J ends, which lost 8 bases and 10 bases, there was a span of 12 bases. The CDR3 spans 11 residues. CDR1 WSHSY and CDR2 SAAADI come from the germline V gene. The CDR3 bases are TGCGCCAGCGGCTACGAGCGGGAGCAGTTCTTC. Encoded protein: CASGYEREQFF.

This chain uses TRBV5-1 with TRBJ2-1; D may be TRBD1 (6 bases). This CDR3 is 13 amino acids long. The germline gives CDR1 SGHRS, CDR2 YFSETQ. V was cut by 3 bases and J by 7 bases, with 11 bases left in between. CDR3 DNA: TGCGCCAGCAGCTCTGACAGGTTTAATGAGCAGTTCTTC. Protein sequence: CASSSDRFNEQFF.

J is TRBJ1-5 and V is TRBV19; perhaps TRBD1 as D (6 bases). CDR1 and CDR2 from the germline V gene are LNHDA and SQIVND (reference sequence). V was shortened by 5 bases and J by 3 bases, with 17 bases between the two germline ends. The CDR3 runs 16 residues. The CDR3 nucleotides read TGTGCCAGTAGTCTACCGGGGGGGGGCTCCAATCAGCCCCAGCATTTT. Protein product: CASSLPGGGSNQPQHF.

The chain has TRBV11-2 and TRBJ2-6; D is perhaps TRBD1 (6 bases). Germline values: CDR1 SGHAT, CDR2 FQNNGV. Deletions cut 3 bases from V and 1 base from J, with 13 bases between. The CDR3 consists of 17 residues. CDR3 loop: CASSLGASISGANVLTF. The CDR3 bases are TGTGCCAGCAGCTTGGGGGCCTCCATATCTGGGGCCAACGTCCTGACTTTC.

This clone was counted between two and nine times. V gene TRBV5-6 combines with J gene TRBJ2-3; D unclear. Trimming shortened V by 4 bases and J by 1 base, and 4 bases separated the two germline ends. The CDR3 runs 12 residues. From germline, CDR1 is SGHDT and CDR2 YYEEEE. The CDR3 nucleotides are TGTGCCAGCAGCGCGGGCACAGATACGCAGTATTTT. Translating gives CASSAGTDTQYF.

The chain links TRBV11-3 to TRBJ1-5, with TRBD1 matching over 10 bases. Germline values: CDR1 SGHNT, CDR2 YENEEA. V shed 5 bases and J 0 bases; nucleotides not matched to a gene: 7. CDR3 size: 17 residues. CDR3: CASSPGQGPYSNQPQHF. DNA for the CDR3: TGTGCCAGCAGCCCGGGACAGGGGCCTTATAGCAATCAGCCCCAGCATTTT. The full variable domain, with the rest looked up from reference TRBV11-3 and TRBJ1-5, is EAGVVQSPRYKIIEKKQPVAFWCNPISGHNTLYWYLQNLGQGPELLIRYENEEAVDDSQLPKDRFSAERLKGVDSTLKIQPAELGDSAVYLCASSPGQGPYSNQPQHFGDGTRLSIL.

The chain links TRBV27 to TRBJ1-1; maybe TRBD1 (5 bases). CDR1 and CDR2 from the germline V gene are MNHEY and SMNVEV (reference sequence). The germline V and J ends were trimmed by 5 bases and 6 bases, with 10 bases remaining between them. The CDR3 is made up of 12 amino acids. CDR3 sequence reads: CASSRWGAEAFF. DNA for the CDR3: TGTGCCAGCAGTCGATGGGGCGCTGAAGCTTTCTTT.

The chain employs TRBV5-1 and TRBJ2-5; 13 bases are a match to TRBD2. The CDR3 loop spans 15 amino acids. The trim removed 0 bases at V and 4 bases at J, leaving 0 bases unmatched. Germline V gives CDR1 SGHRS, CDR2 YFSETQ. DNA for the CDR3: TGCGCCAGCAGCTTGGGACTAGCGGGAGGAGAGACCCAGTACTTC. Its protein is CASSLGLAGGETQYF.

The rearrangement uses TRBV10-3 and TRBJ1-3; D might be TRBD1 (6 bases). Germline V gene lookup returns CDR1 ENHRY and CDR2 SYGVKD. Trimming shortened V by 10 bases and J by 6 bases, and 13 bases separated the two germline ends. CDR3 size: 12 residues. Here the CDR3 DNA reads TGTGCCACTGGGGGCAACTTAAACACCATATATTTT. Its translation is CATGGNLNTIYF.

J is TRBJ2-5 and V is TRBV27; TRBD2 aligns across 7 bases. Germline V gives CDR1 MNHEY, CDR2 SMNVEV (reference sequence). The CDR3 consists of 14 residues. Trimming took 10 bases from V and 4 from J; bases not matched to a gene: 12. CDR3 protein: CATGGVAARETQYF. The CDR3 DNA sequence: TGTGCCACTGGGGGGGTAGCGGCTCGAGAGACCCAGTACTTC.

This chain links TRBV15 with TRBJ1-5, with 7 positions matching TRBD1. The CDR3 totals 14 residues. The germline V gene has CDR1 LNHNV and CDR2 YYDKDF (reference sequence). Trimming took 5 bases from V and 3 from J; bases not matched to a gene: 4. In DNA, the CDR3 is TGTGCCACCAGCGACAGGGTTTTCAATCAGCCCCAGCATTTT. Its translation is CATSDRVFNQPQHF. The complete variable domain, with remaining parts taken from reference TRBV15 and TRBJ1-5, reads DAMVIQNPRYQVTQFGKPVTLSCSQTLNHNVMYWYQQKSSQAPKLLFHYYDKDFNNEADTPDNFQSRRPNTSFCFLDIRSPGLGDTAMYLCATSDRVFNQPQHFGDGTRLSIL.

The V and J genes are TRBV4-2 and TRBJ1-6, with 7 bases identical to TRBD1. The CDR3 contains 16 residues. Germline V gene sequence: CDR1 LGHNA, CDR2 YNFKEQ. V lost 0 bases, J lost 10 bases, and 9 bases stayed unmatched. CDR3 coding DNA: TGTGCCAGCAGCCAAGATTCGTCCAGGGGACAGTCACCCCTCCACTTT. It specifies CASSQDSSRGQSPLHF.